This TCR beta chain was sequenced for a study of CD8 T cells in ankylosing spondylitis. The length of the CDR3 is 13 residues. Trimming stripped 3 bases from V and 0 bases from J, with 6 bases between. Looked up from germline, CDR1 is KGHSH and CDR2 is LQKENI. Notes on the study in general: Disease-linked clones reportedly concentrated significantly in matched ankylosing spondylitis synovial fluid. In peripheral blood, disease-linked CD8+ clones occurred at relatively low frequencies.

By quantitative 5'-RACE with molecular barcodes, the TCR beta libraries were made. TCRdb passed the 5' RACE reads through MiXCR, listing each CDR3 protein once. This table holds some 130,000 distinct CDR3 sequences, 6% to 8% found once. On this clonotype itself: Its cognate antigen is unknown.

Sequences were obtained from blood, either unsorted or a sorted T cell fraction (not recorded which). The sequence derives from a female donor with ankylosing spondylitis or in good health (not recorded which). The chain is built from TRBV18 and TRBJ2-7; the D is unclear. The CDR3 protein is CASSPESSYEQYF. In nucleotides, the CDR3 is TGTGCCAGCTCACCGGAGAGCTCCTACGAGCAGTACTTC.